This T cell receptor (beta chain) was captured in a study of cytomegalovirus exposure and HLA in healthy donors. General study results and limits: Reported findings show TCR beta sequences accurately forecast HLA-A and HLA-B alleles in most subjects.

60 Vbeta and 13 Jbeta primers were used in PCR. TCRdb keeps only in-frame clones here, not all; method: immunoSEQ multiplex PCR. The data contain over 150,000 clones, about four fifths of them singletons. In regard to this clone: Its antigen remains unknown.

Sequencing was done on a sample of PBMCs. The origin of this receptor is a man aged 18 to 29 in good health and CMV-seronegative.

Written as DNA, the CDR3 is TGTGCCAGCAGCTTAGAAGGGGCAGACACTGAAGCTTTCTTT. This sequence encodes CASSLEGADTEAFF. V and J are TRBV11-3 and TRBJ1-1; TRBD1 is a possible D gene (5 bases). V lost 0 bases to trimming and J lost 3 bases, with 8 bases between them. This CDR3 contains 14 residues. The germline gives CDR1 SGHNT, CDR2 YENEEA.